These T cell receptor beta chains were read from a single sample in a study of shared clonotypes between healthy human individuals. Some clones are missing from TCRdb's copy, which holds only in-frame ones; the method was immunoSEQ multiplex PCR. Here the sample spans roughly 2.4 million clones, almost 96% being singletons. The material sequenced was naive CD4+ T cells sorted from blood. These receptors were collected from a man younger than 30 in good health. The CDR3 runs from the conserved cysteine through the conserved F or W. D genes are given only for firm matches. Not all rows give a size; the values are once, few, many and, for expanded clones, a class.

clone size	V gene	D gene	J gene	CDR3 protein	CDR3 DNA
.	TRBV21-1	.	TRBJ2-4	CASSPGHFRYFTKNIQYF	TGTGCCAGCAGCCCTGGACACTTCCGATACTTTACCAAAAACATTCAGTACTTC
.	TRBV5-5	.	TRBJ2-2	CASSLDLSTGELFF	TGTGCCAGCAGCTTGGATCTGTCTACCGGGGAGCTGTTTTTT
.	TRBV5-5	.	TRBJ2-7	CASSLGGTYEQYF	TGTGCCAGCAGCTTGGGCGGGACCTACGAGCAGTACTTC
.	TRBV6-1	.	TRBJ1-5	CASRLTSSNQPQHF	TGTGCCAGCAGACTAACAAGTAGCAATCAGCCCCAGCATTTT
.	TRBV6-1	.	TRBJ2-3	CASSERDRSLGGDTQYF	TGTGCCAGCAGTGAAAGGGATCGGTCCCTTGGAGGAGATACGCAGTATTTT
.	TRBV19	TRBD2	TRBJ2-3	CASKQTSGTDTQYF	TGTGCCAGTAAACAGACTAGCGGCACAGATACGCAGTATTTT
.	TRBV5-1	.	TRBJ1-1	CASSDDSVGQPSTEAFF	TGCGCCAGCAGCGACGACAGCGTCGGGCAGCCAAGCACTGAAGCTTTCTTT
.	TRBV4-1	.	TRBJ2-2	CASSFRDLTGELFF	TGCGCCAGCAGCTTCCGGGACCTCACCGGGGAGCTGTTTTTT
.	TRBV7-2	TRBD2	TRBJ2-7	CASALAGGYSYEQYF	TGTGCCAGCGCGTTAGCGGGAGGGTACTCCTACGAGCAGTACTTC
.	TRBV2	.	TRBJ2-6	CASCAGANVLTF	TGTGCCAGCTGTGCTGGGGCCAACGTCCTGACTTTC
.	TRBV15	.	TRBJ1-1	CATSRGAGQIYTEAFF	TGTGCCACCAGCAGAGGGGCAGGGCAAATATACACTGAAGCTTTCTTT
.	TRBV28	.	TRBJ2-7	CASSSSYEQYF	TGTGCCAGCAGCTCGAGTTACGAGCAGTACTTC
.	TRBV5-1	TRBD1	TRBJ1-2	CASSGAPQDRGSYTF	TGCGCCAGCAGCGGTGCCCCCCAGGACAGGGGAAGCTACACCTTC
once	TRBV6-1	TRBD1	TRBJ2-5	CASSDRDRVYF	TGTGCCAGCAGTGACAGGGACAGGGTTTACTTC
.	TRBV5-6	.	TRBJ1-5	CASSLGTLQPQHF	TGTGCCAGCAGCTTGGGGACACTTCAGCCCCAGCATTTT
.	TRBV5-1	TRBD1	TRBJ1-2	CASSLAGTGGEYGYTF	TGCGCCAGCAGCTTGGCCGGGACAGGGGGCGAGTATGGCTACACCTTC
once	TRBV11-2	.	TRBJ2-2	CASSGGWTGELFF	TGTGCCAGCAGCGGCGGCTGGACCGGGGAGCTGTTTTTT
.	TRBV5-4	.	TRBJ1-2	CASSFWGAQGYTF	TGTGCCAGCAGCTTTTGGGGGGCGCAGGGCTACACCTTC
once	TRBV5-6	.	TRBJ1-1	CASSLTGNTEAFF	TGTGCCAGCAGCTTAACGGGGAACACTGAAGCTTTCTTT
.	TRBV18	.	TRBJ1-1	CASSSLMTDTEAFF	TGTGCCAGCTCATCCCTAATGACGGACACTGAAGCTTTCTTT
.	TRBV18	TRBD2	TRBJ2-7	CASSPGASGGPYEQYF	TGTGCCAGCTCACCAGGGGCTAGCGGGGGCCCTTACGAGCAGTACTTC
.	TRBV18	TRBD1	TRBJ1-6	CASSGQADVNSPLHF	TGTGCCAGCTCGGGACAGGCGGACGTTAATTCACCCCTCCACTTT
.	TRBV2	.	TRBJ1-2	CASSEGRGYGYTF	TGTGCCAGCAGTGAGGGCAGGGGATATGGCTACACCTTC
.	TRBV5-4	.	TRBJ2-7	CASSLGGRASSYEQYF	TGTGCCAGCAGCTTGGGGGGAAGGGCGAGCTCCTACGAGCAGTACTTC